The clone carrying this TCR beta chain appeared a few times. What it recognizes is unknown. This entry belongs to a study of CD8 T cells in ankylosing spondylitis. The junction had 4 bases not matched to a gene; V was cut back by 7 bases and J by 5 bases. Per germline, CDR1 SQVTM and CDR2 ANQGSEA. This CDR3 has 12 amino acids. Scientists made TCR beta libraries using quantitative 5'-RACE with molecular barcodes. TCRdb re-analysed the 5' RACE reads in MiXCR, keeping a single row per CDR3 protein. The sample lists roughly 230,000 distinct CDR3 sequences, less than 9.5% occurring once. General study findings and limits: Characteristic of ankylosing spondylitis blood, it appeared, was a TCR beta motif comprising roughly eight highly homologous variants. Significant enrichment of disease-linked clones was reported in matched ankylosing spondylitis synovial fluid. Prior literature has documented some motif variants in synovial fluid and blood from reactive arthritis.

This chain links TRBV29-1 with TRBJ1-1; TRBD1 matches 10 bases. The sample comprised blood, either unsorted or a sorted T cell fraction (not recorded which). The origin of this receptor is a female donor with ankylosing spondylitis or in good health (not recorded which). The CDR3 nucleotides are TGCAGCGGGAGGACAGGGGGGACTGAAGCTTTCTTT. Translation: CSGRTGGTEAFF.